Presented here are 10 T cell receptor beta chains from one specimen sequenced in a study of blood T cell repertoires in COVID-19. This table comes from immunoSEQ multiplex PCR, and its TCRdb copy is limited to in-frame clones, with some not included. This table holds around 65,000 clones, 65% to 85% found once. Source material: peripheral blood. Every receptor here comes from a human donor in a cohort sampled during active COVID-19.

The chain combines TRBV27 with TRBJ2-7, with TRBD1 identical over 7 bases. CDR3 size: 16 residues. The germline gives CDR1 MNHEY, CDR2 SMNVEV (reference sequence). The trim removed 6 bases at V and 4 bases at J, leaving 15 bases unmatched. The DNA of the CDR3 is TGTGCCAGCAGCGTCACAGGGGTCGCCTCCCCGTACGAGCAGTACTTC. Translation: CASSVTGVASPYEQYF.

The CDR3 is CATSSGALGVPGANVLTF. The CDR3 region has the DNA TGTGCCACCAGCTCCGGTGCCCTAGGGGTCCCTGGGGCCAACGTCCTGACTTTC. The V and J genes are TRBV15 and TRBJ2-6; maybe TRBD1 (5 bases). The germline CDR1 and CDR2 sequences are LNHNV and YYDKDF (reference sequence). The CDR3 is 18 residues long. V lost 5 bases to trimming and J lost 2 bases, with 19 bases between them.

The chain recombines TRBV4-2 with TRBJ1-5, with D possibly being TRBD1 (6 bases). CDR1 is LGHNA, CDR2 YNFKEQ, per germline. This CDR3 has 15 residues. Trimming left V 1 base short and J 0 bases short, with 7 bases between. The CDR3 DNA reads TGTGCCAGCAGCCAAGTACAGGGTAGCAATCAGCCCCAGCATTTT. It translates to CASSQVQGSNQPQHF.

Here the CDR3 DNA reads TGCGCCAGCAGCCAAGACCGGCGGGTGAGCTCCTACGAGCAGTACTTC. It specifies CASSQDRRVSSYEQYF. This chain links TRBV4-3 with TRBJ2-7; the D gene is possibly TRBD2 (5 bases). Germline lookup yields CDR1 LGHNA and CDR2 YSLEER. The CDR3 sequence is 16 residues long. Trimming took off 0 bases at V and 0 bases at J, with 12 bases between the two ends.

This clone has more than one count but fewer than ten. This chain links TRBV7-2 with TRBJ2-1; unclear D gene. CDR3 length equals 14 residues. Trimming shortened V by 1 base and J by 5 bases, and 9 bases separated the two germline ends. Germline V gene sequence: CDR1 SGHTA, CDR2 FQGNSA. The CDR3 DNA follows: TGTGCCAGCAGCTTAGGAGACATCCACAATGAGCAGTTCTTC. This translates into CASSLGDIHNEQFF. Using reference TRBV7-2 and TRBJ2-1 for the parts outside the CDR3, the full variable domain is GAGVSQSPSNKVTEKGKDVELRCDPISGHTALYWYRQSLGQGLEFLIYFQGNSAPDKSGLPSDRFSAERTGGSVSTLTIQRTQQEDSAVYLCASSLGDIHNEQFFGPGTRLTVL.

This clone was observed once. The V and J genes are TRBV5-1 and TRBJ1-6; D not certain. Germline lookup yields CDR1 SGHRS and CDR2 YFSETQ. The V gene lost 0 bases and the J gene lost 0 bases, with 10 bases spanning the gap. The CDR3 sequence is 17 residues long. This CDR3 reads CASSLGGRRSYNSPLHF. The CDR3 DNA follows: TGCGCCAGCAGCTTGGGCGGGCGACGCTCCTATAATTCACCCCTCCACTTT.

The chain joins TRBV20-1 to TRBJ1-6; TRBD1 matches 7 bases. Trimming cost V 3 bases and J 9 bases; bases outside gene matches: 17. Germline V CDR1 and CDR2: DFQATT, SNEGSKA (reference sequence). This CDR3 region has 17 residues. CDR3 residues: CSASPTPQGGKSSPLHF. CDR3 nucleotides: TGCAGTGCTAGTCCAACTCCCCAGGGGGGAAAGAGTTCACCCCTCCACTTT.

The chain carries TRBV28 and TRBJ2-1; D perhaps matches TRBD2 (7 bases). CDR1 is MDHEN, CDR2 SYDVKM, per germline. Between the trimmed V and J ends, which lost 7 bases and 0 bases, there was a span of 19 bases. The CDR3 covers 17 residues. The CDR3 DNA is TGTGCCAGCACCGCCCCGCGGGGGCTGAGCTCCTACAATGAGCAGTTCTTC. Amino acids: CASTAPRGLSSYNEQFF.

This clone came up a few times. The chain couples TRBV19 to TRBJ2-5; D perhaps matches TRBD2 (5 bases). Deletions cut 5 bases from V and 5 bases from J, with 15 bases between. This CDR3 is 14 amino acids long. Germline V gene sequence: CDR1 LNHDA, CDR2 SQIVND (reference sequence). CDR3 sequence (DNA): TGTGCCAGTAGTTCCTGGTCGGGCGGGGAGACCCAGTACTTC. This translates into CASSSWSGGETQYF.

V gene TRBV18 combines with J gene TRBJ1-1; a possible D gene is TRBD1 (5 bases). The CDR3 is 15 amino acids. Trimming shortened V by 0 bases and J by 3 bases, and 11 bases separated the two germline ends. Per the germline V gene, CDR1 is KGHSH and CDR2 is LQKENI. This chain's CDR3 is CASSPPQGGDTEAFF. The CDR3 nucleotides read TGTGCCAGCTCACCACCTCAGGGCGGGGACACTGAAGCTTTCTTT.